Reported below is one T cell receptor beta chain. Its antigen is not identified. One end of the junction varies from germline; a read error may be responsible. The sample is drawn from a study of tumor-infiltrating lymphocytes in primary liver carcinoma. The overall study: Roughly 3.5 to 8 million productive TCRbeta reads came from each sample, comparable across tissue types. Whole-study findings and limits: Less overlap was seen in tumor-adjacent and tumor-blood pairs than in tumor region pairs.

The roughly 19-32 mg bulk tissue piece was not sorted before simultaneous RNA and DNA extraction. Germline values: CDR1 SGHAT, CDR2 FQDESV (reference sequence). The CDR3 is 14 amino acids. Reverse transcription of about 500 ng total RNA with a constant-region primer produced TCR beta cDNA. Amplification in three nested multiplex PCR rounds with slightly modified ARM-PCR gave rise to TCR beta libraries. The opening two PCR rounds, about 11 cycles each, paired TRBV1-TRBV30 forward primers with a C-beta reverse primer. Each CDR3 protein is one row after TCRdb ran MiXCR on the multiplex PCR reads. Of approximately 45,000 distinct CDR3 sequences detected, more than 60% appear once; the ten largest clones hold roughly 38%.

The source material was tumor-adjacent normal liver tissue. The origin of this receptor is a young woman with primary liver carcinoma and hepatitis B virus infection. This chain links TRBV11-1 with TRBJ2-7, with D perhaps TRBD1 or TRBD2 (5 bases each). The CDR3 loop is CASNLVTGTYEQYF. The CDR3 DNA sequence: TGTGCCAGTAACTTAGTTACTGGGACCTACGAGCAATACTTC.